These 3 T cell receptor beta chains originate from one sample sequenced in a study of cytomegalovirus exposure and HLA in healthy donors. The PCR employed 60 Vbeta primers together with 13 Jbeta primers. Only in-frame clones appear in the TCRdb table, and some are missing; sequencing was by immunoSEQ multiplex PCR. The table includes about 150,000 clones, 77% detected once. The source material was PBMCs. The receptor source for this set is a male donor in good health and CMV-seronegative.

A few counts support this clone. The chain joins TRBV28 to TRBJ2-5; TRBD2 aligns across 12 bases. Germline V gene lookup returns CDR1 MDHEN and CDR2 SYDVKM. The V gene end was trimmed by 6 bases and the J gene end by 4 bases; junction bases not matched to a gene: 6. The CDR3 length is 15 residues. As DNA, the CDR3 is TGTGCCAGCAGGCCTAGCGGGGGGGCCGTAGAGACCCAGTACTTC. Its protein product is CASRPSGGAVETQYF.

V usage is TRBV30 and J usage is TRBJ2-2; 8 nucleotides align to TRBD2. This CDR3 comprises 16 residues. Trimming at V came to 0 bases and at J to 6 bases, leaving 9 bases not matched to a gene. From germline, CDR1 is GTSNPN and CDR2 SVGIG (reference sequence). The CDR3 sequence: CAWSVLSGSGSGELFF. The CDR3 region has the DNA TGTGCCTGGAGTGTACTGAGCGGGAGTGGGTCCGGGGAGCTGTTTTTT.

The chain links TRBV4-3 to TRBJ1-1, with D tentatively TRBD1 (5 bases). CDR1 and CDR2 (germline): LGHNA, YSLEER. This CDR3 region has 14 residues. V was trimmed by 1 base and J by 2 bases, leaving 8 bases between them. CDR3 sequence (DNA): TGCGCCAGCAGCCAAGGGGGCACCAACACTGAAGCTTTCTTT. Amino acid sequence: CASSQGGTNTEAFF.